The entry below describes one T cell receptor beta chain. Antigen unknown. Preparation of the TCRbeta library involved a method that used unique molecular identifiers. Via MiXCR, TCRdb re-called the PCR reads, giving one row per CDR3 protein. Of 670,000 or so distinct CDR3 sequences in the sample, over 10% were seen once. This sample stems from a study of T-cell reconstitution after alpha-beta-depleted transplantation in children. Study conclusions and caveats: Reports say that about two months after transplant, the alpha-beta T cells came out of several hundred graft clones that had expanded. For some patients, TCRbeta diversity was high at day 60 because of recipient T cells and thymic progenitors that survived. Newly produced T cells mostly accounted for T-cell counts and diversity one year post-transplant.

The CDR3 has 17 amino acids. From germline, CDR1 is KGHSH and CDR2 LQKENI. The V gene lost 6 bases and the J gene lost 4 bases, with 25 bases spanning the gap. The chain uses TRBV18 and TRBJ2-7; D possibly corresponds to TRBD2 (6 bases). The material was PBMCs, obtained before TCRalphabeta/CD19-depleted stem cell transplant. This TCR derives from a girl aged 2 to 9 with congenital amegakaryocytic thrombocytopenia, due to receive a stem cell transplant. The CDR3 reads CASSPTGPAGPTYEQYF. The CDR3, as DNA: TGTGCCAGCTCCCCGACTGGCCCAGCGGGCCCAACTTACGAGCAGTACTTC.